These 27 T cell receptor beta chains originate from one sample sequenced in a study of regulatory T cells in long-lasting Graves disease. As to time point: newly diagnosed GD, antithyroid drugs for less than 3 months. PBMC RNA was the source of the TCR library. Assembly of TCR beta libraries relied on iRepertoire HTBI primers together with Arm-PCR of CDR3 regions. Using its own MiXCR run on the multiplex PCR reads, TCRdb lists one record per CDR3 protein. The sample lists some 500,000 distinct CDR3 sequences; roughly 15% were seen once. The same sample was also used in a study of T cells in Graves' hyperthyroidism and ophthalmopathy.

The sequenced sample was peripheral blood mononuclear cells (PBMCs), obtained at new diagnosis, from a patient treated with antithyroid drugs. These receptor sequences come from a woman aged 35 to 60 with Graves disease.

This clonotype was observed at least ten times. The chain carries TRBV11-2 and TRBJ2-1, with D unresolved. V was cut by 1 base and J by 0 bases, with 13 bases left in between. Germline V gene sequence: CDR1 SGHAT, CDR2 FQNNGV. This CDR3 is built from 17 residues. The CDR3 DNA is TGTGCCAGCAGCTTAGGGGCGGCCATGAGCTCCTACAATGAGCAGTTCTTC. It is translated as CASSLGAAMSSYNEQFF.

The chain recombines TRBV12-3 or TRBV12-4 with TRBJ1-1; D gene uncertain. This CDR3 has 15 residues. V lost 5 bases and J lost 5, with 18 bases in between. The CDR3 here is CASSHGETPGTEAFF. The CDR3 nucleotides are TGTGCCAGCAGTCACGGAGAGACTCCGGGAACTGAAGCTTTCTTT.

The chain has TRBV6-1 and TRBJ1-5; weak D call: TRBD1 (6 bases). The CDR3 extends over 20 amino acids. With 6 bases removed from V and 2 bases from J, the gap between germline ends came to 29 bases. From germline, CDR1 is MNHNS and CDR2 SASEGT. CDR3 nucleotide sequence: TGTGCCAGCAGCACGGATGGGACATCCTATACGGTCGGGGGCAATCAGCCCCAGCATTTT. Its protein product is CASSTDGTSYTVGGNQPQHF.

In its sample, this clonotype was seen a few times. The V and J genes are TRBV6-1 and TRBJ1-5; 9 bases match TRBD1. The CDR3 covers 16 residues. V shed 4 bases and J 7 bases; nucleotides not matched to a gene: 11. In germline, CDR1 is MNHNS, CDR2 SASEGT. The CDR3, as DNA: TGTGCCAGCAGTGCAGACAGGGGGGTAGCAGGGCAGCCCCAGCATTTT. This encodes CASSADRGVAGQPQHF.

This sequence joins TRBV7-2 and TRBJ1-2; D gene unclear. The CDR3 covers 14 residues. Germline V gene data show CDR1 as SGHTA and CDR2 as FQGNSA. Trimming stripped 4 bases from V and 2 bases from J, with 11 bases between. The CDR3 reads CASSWGGFNYGYTF. CDR3 nucleotide sequence: TGTGCCAGCAGCTGGGGAGGGTTCAACTATGGCTACACCTTC.

This clonotype was found many times. The chain joins TRBV30 to TRBJ1-5; D gene uncertain. Germline CDR1 is GTSNPN and CDR2 is SVGIG (reference sequence). Deletions cut 3 bases from V and 3 bases from J, with 9 bases between. The CDR3 totals 13 residues. The CDR3 region has the DNA TGTGCCTGGAGCGTCCGGGACAATCAGCCCCAGCATTTT. Translated: CAWSVRDNQPQHF.

This clonotype has a count of ten or more. The V and J genes are TRBV24-1 and TRBJ2-1; the D is unclear. The length of the CDR3 is 12 residues. Germline CDR1 and CDR2: KGHDR and SFDVKD. With 1 base removed from V and 7 bases from J, the gap between germline ends came to 4 bases. The CDR3 DNA follows: TGTGCCACCAGTGATTTCCGAAATGAGCAGTTCTTC. It is translated as CATSDFRNEQFF.

This clonotype was seen ten or more times. This chain joins TRBV7-2 and TRBJ2-3, with TRBD2 matching over 11 bases. CDR3 length: 15 residues. V lost 3 bases and J lost 4; bases outside the gene matches: 3. Germline CDR1 is SGHTA and CDR2 is FQGNSA. CDR3 amino acids: CASSFSGGAADTQYF. CDR3 sequence (DNA): TGTGCCAGCAGCTTTAGCGGGGGGGCGGCAGATACGCAGTATTTT. Together with reference TRBV7-2 and TRBJ2-3, the CDR3 gives the full variable domain: GAGVSQSPSNKVTEKGKDVELRCDPISGHTALYWYRQSLGQGLEFLIYFQGNSAPDKSGLPSDRFSAERTGGSVSTLTIQRTQQEDSAVYLCASSFSGGAADTQYFGPGTRLTVL.

This clonotype was detected ten times or more. CDR3 sequence: CASRTGGGGYTF. CDR3 bases: TGTGCCAGCAGAACAGGGGGCGGCGGCTACACCTTC. The chain employs TRBV12-3 or TRBV12-4 and TRBJ1-2, with 9 bases fitting TRBD1. The CDR3 consists of 12 residues. V was pared by 6 bases and J by 8 bases, with 4 bases of the junction left unmatched.

A few counts support this clonotype. The chain carries TRBV5-1 and TRBJ2-2, with unresolved D. CDR3 length: 14 amino acids. V was trimmed by 4 bases and J by 6 bases, leaving 13 bases between them. CDR1 is SGHRS, CDR2 YFSETQ, per germline. The CDR3 nucleotides are TGCGCCAGCAGCGACGGAACTTGGGCCGGGGAGCTGTTTTTT. This encodes CASSDGTWAGELFF.

This clonotype has more than one count but fewer than ten. The chain uses TRBV5-1 and TRBJ2-3, with no clear D. The CDR3 contains 15 residues. Germline CDR1 reads SGHRS; CDR2 reads YFSETQ. V lost 2 bases and J 2 bases, leaving 12 bases between the germline ends. CDR3 DNA sequence: TGCGCCAGCAGCTTTAAAAGTCAGCACACAGATACGCAGTATTTT. It is translated as CASSFKSQHTDTQYF. The whole variable domain, filled in from reference TRBV5-1 and TRBJ2-3, reads KAGVTQTPRYLIKTRGQQVTLSCSPISGHRSVSWYQQTPGQGLQFLFEYFSETQRNKGNFPGRFSGRQFSNSRSEMNVSTLELGDSALYLCASSFKSQHTDTQYFGPGTRLTVL.

This chain joins TRBV4-1 and TRBJ1-3, with unresolved D. Looked up from germline, CDR1 is MGHRA and CDR2 is YSYEKL. The V and J ends lost 4 bases and 4 bases respectively, with 20 bases between them. The CDR3 spans 17 residues. This CDR3 reads CASSPTSLGLRGNTIYF. The DNA for the CDR3 is TGCGCCAGCAGCCCGACATCCCTCGGGCTAAGGGGAAACACCATATATTTT.

This clonotype has only a few counts. The chain links TRBV25-1 to TRBJ1-2; 7 positions match TRBD1. J gave up 7 bases and V 3 bases, and 8 bases lay outside the gene matches. Germline lookup yields CDR1 MGHDK and CDR2 SYGVNS. This CDR3 comprises 14 residues. CDR3 residues: CASSDSDRDGGYTF. The CDR3 nucleotides read TGTGCCAGCAGTGATTCCGACAGGGATGGTGGCTACACCTTC.

This clonotype was counted a few times. A much larger clone lies a single base off, so this may be a read error. The chain is built from TRBV2 and TRBJ2-7; D is undetermined. The CDR3 is 13 amino acids. In germline, CDR1 is SNHLY, CDR2 FYNNEI. V lost 1 base to trimming and J lost 7 bases, with 11 bases between them. The chain's CDR3 is CASSEEVFNEQYF. The CDR3 coding sequence is TGTGCCAGCAGTGAAGAGGTGTTCAATGAGCAGTACTTC.

This clonotype was picked up a small number of times. Possible read error: a much larger clone is one base away. This chain connects TRBV3-1 to TRBJ2-7; the D gene could be TRBD1 or TRBD2 (6 bases each). The CDR3 has 13 amino acids. CDR1 and CDR2 (germline): LGHDT, YNNKEL (reference sequence). CDR3 region: CASGQGGLNEQYF. CDR3 DNA: TGTGCCAGCGGCCAAGGGGGGCTCAACGAGCAGTACTTC.

This clonotype has just a few counts. The V and J genes are TRBV20-1 and TRBJ1-1, with D uncertain. Trimming cost V 7 bases and J 2 bases, with 5 bases left between them. CDR3 length equals 10 residues. Germline lookup yields CDR1 DFQATT and CDR2 SNEGSKA (reference sequence). The CDR3 sequence is CSGSNTEAFF. As DNA, the CDR3 is TGCAGTGGGAGTAACACTGAAGCTTTCTTT.

This clonotype was detected many times. This chain connects TRBV2 to TRBJ2-3; tentative D call: TRBD2 (5 bases). Trimming took 9 bases from V and 5 from J, leaving 15 bases between them. Germline V gene sequence: CDR1 SNHLY, CDR2 FYNNEI. The CDR3 extends over 13 amino acids. The CDR3 sequence: CARAAWAGDTQYF. The CDR3 DNA reads as TGTGCCAGAGCAGCGTGGGCGGGAGATACGCAGTATTTT.

This clonotype came up a few times. The V gene is TRBV6-2 or TRBV6-3, the J gene TRBJ2-5; 7 bases are shared with TRBD2. Losses at the gene ends were 2 bases for V and 4 bases for J; bases not matched to a gene: 4. From germline, CDR1 is MNHEY and CDR2 SVGEGT. CDR3 size: 14 residues. CDR3 in amino acids: CASSYATSLETQYF. The CDR3 DNA follows: TGTGCCAGCAGTTACGCGACTAGCTTAGAGACCCAGTACTTC.

This clonotype was counted many times. The chain carries TRBV12-3 or TRBV12-4 and TRBJ1-1; D is ambiguous. CDR3 length: 15 amino acids. Trimming shortened V by 3 bases and J by 7 bases, and 18 bases separated the two germline ends. CDR3 DNA: TGTGCCAGCAGTTTTACGGGGTATCAGGCGTTTGAAGCTTTCTTT. It translates to CASSFTGYQAFEAFF.

This clonotype was detected many times. The rearrangement uses TRBV6-5 and TRBJ1-2; 10 bases are shared with TRBD1. V trimming: 4 bases; J trimming: 7 bases; junction bases outside the gene matches: 12. The germline V gene has CDR1 MNHEY and CDR2 SVGAGI. This CDR3 spans 16 amino acids. CDR3: CASSSESGQGTAGYTF. The CDR3 coding sequence is TGTGCCAGCAGTTCGGAATCGGGACAGGGGACTGCTGGCTACACCTTC.

This clonotype turned up a few times. This chain connects TRBV6-1 to TRBJ1-5, with D possibly TRBD1 on 6 matching bases. The CDR3 is 17 residues long. Trimming pared 2 bases from V and 2 bases from J, leaving 16 bases between. Germline lookup yields CDR1 MNHNS and CDR2 SASEGT. CDR3 bases: TGTGCCAGCAGTGAAACCTACTCGGGGGGCGGCAATCAGCCCCAGCATTTT. Translation gives CASSETYSGGGNQPQHF.

This chain connects TRBV9 to TRBJ2-1; 9 bases are shared with TRBD1. This CDR3 contains 15 residues. Germline-derived CDR1 and CDR2 are SGDLS and YYNGEE. V lost 4 bases to trimming and J lost 8 bases; unmatched junction nucleotides: 10. Here the CDR3 DNA reads TGTGCCAGCAGCATCCGGGACAGGGTATGGGATGAGCAGTTCTTC. Translated: CASSIRDRVWDEQFF. Based on the CDR3 plus reference TRBV9 and TRBJ2-1, the full variable domain is DSGVTQTPKHLITATGQRVTLRCSPRSGDLSVYWYQQSLDQGLQFLIQYYNGEERAKGNILERFSAQQFPDLHSELNLSSLELGDSALYFCASSIRDRVWDEQFFGPGTRLTVL.

In its sample, this clonotype was seen a few times. The V gene is TRBV28, the J gene TRBJ2-2; 9 bases align to TRBD2. CDR1 is MDHEN and CDR2 is SYDVKM in the germline V gene. J was trimmed by 1 base and V by 6 bases; bases with no gene match: 6. CDR3 length: 16 amino acids. The CDR3 loop is CASRGAAGGNTGELFF. CDR3 DNA sequence: TGTGCCAGCAGGGGGGCAGCGGGGGGGAACACCGGGGAGCTGTTTTTT. The full variable domain, in which reference TRBV28 and TRBJ2-2 provide the parts outside the CDR3, is DVKVTQSSRYLVKRTGEKVFLECVQDMDHENMFWYRQDPGLGLRLIYFSYDVKMKEKGDIPEGYSVSREKKERFSLILESASTNQTSMYLCASRGAAGGNTGELFFGEGSRLTVL.

This clonotype has ten or more counts. The chain combines TRBV3-1 with TRBJ1-6; D is unresolved. V shed 7 bases and J shed 9 bases, with 13 bases lying between them. Germline lookup yields CDR1 LGHDT and CDR2 YNNKEL (reference sequence). The CDR3 is 13 residues long. The CDR3, as DNA: TGTGCCAGCAATACGGAGGGATCTTCACCCCTCCACTTT. Amino acid sequence: CASNTEGSSPLHF.

On this clonotype itself: A much larger clone is a single base away; this may be a read error. The chain couples TRBV5-5 to TRBJ2-7; perhaps TRBD2 as D (5 bases). The CDR3 spans 14 residues. Germline V lookup: CDR1 SGHKS, CDR2 YYEKEE (reference sequence). CDR3 sequence reads: CASGLGVGAYEQYF. The CDR3 DNA reads TGTGCCAGCGGCTTGGGAGTGGGAGCCTACGAGCAGTACTTC.

In its sample, this clonotype was seen many times. The chain is built from TRBV5-1 and TRBJ2-7; 11 bases align to TRBD1. V shed 4 bases, J shed 7 bases, and the junction held 4 bases outside the gene matches. Germline V gene data show CDR1 as SGHRS and CDR2 as YFSETQ. This CDR3 has 13 amino acids. The DNA for the CDR3 is TGCGCCAGCAGCGTGGACAGGGGGCGAGAGCAGTACTTC. Translation: CASSVDRGREQYF.

Comments on this clonotype: An end of the junction does not agree with germline; a read error may underlie this. This CDR3 reads CASSGDRRPYKQYF. The CDR3 DNA sequence: TGTGCCAGCAGTGGGGACAGGCGTCCCTACAAGCAGTACTTC. J is TRBJ2-7 and V is TRBV12-3 or TRBV12-4; 8 nucleotides agree with TRBD1. The CDR3 is 14 residues long.